These 3 T cell receptor beta chains share one sample of origin, sequenced in a study of CD8+ T cells in alopecia areata. Following extraction, RNA underwent reverse transcription to cDNA, which served as the sequencing template. Only in-frame clones appear in the TCRdb table, and some are missing; sequencing was by immunoSEQ multiplex PCR. The table has 90,000 or so clones, around 40% seen once. Treatment given: oral pan-JAK inhibitor, 5-10 mg twice daily. The sequenced sample was CD8+ T cells sorted from blood, obtained at week 24, from a patient treated with tofacitinib. All receptors come from a human donor with alopecia areata.

This rearrangement joins TRBV11-2 to TRBJ1-1, with TRBD1 matching 9 bases. After removal of 3 bases from V and 2 bases from J, the junction contained 4 bases not matched to a gene. The germline V gene has CDR1 SGHAT and CDR2 FQNNGV. The CDR3 extends over 15 amino acids. CDR3 nucleotide sequence: TGTGCCAGCAGCTTGATACAGGGGGCCAACACTGAAGCTTTCTTT. Amino acids: CASSLIQGANTEAFF.

The count of this clone is one. A junction boundary mismatches the germline segment, possibly from a read error. The chain is built from TRBV7-3 and TRBJ2-7, with D perhaps TRBD1 (6 bases). Germline V gene sequence: CDR1 SGHTA, CDR2 FQGTGA. The CDR3 length is 15 residues. This CDR3 reads CVSSFKAGEPYEQYF. The DNA of the CDR3 is TGTGTCAGCAGCTTCAAGGCAGGGGAACCCTACGAGCAGTACTTC.

The rearrangement links TRBV4-1 to TRBJ2-1; 15 positions agree with TRBD2. J lost 3 bases, V lost 2 bases, and 5 bases had no gene match. Germline CDR1 reads MGHRA; CDR2 reads YSYEKL. This CDR3 spans 18 amino acids. CDR3 in DNA: TGCGCCAGCAGCCAAACGGGACTAGCGGGAGGCAGCTACAATGAGCAGTTCTTC. Translation gives CASSQTGLAGGSYNEQFF.